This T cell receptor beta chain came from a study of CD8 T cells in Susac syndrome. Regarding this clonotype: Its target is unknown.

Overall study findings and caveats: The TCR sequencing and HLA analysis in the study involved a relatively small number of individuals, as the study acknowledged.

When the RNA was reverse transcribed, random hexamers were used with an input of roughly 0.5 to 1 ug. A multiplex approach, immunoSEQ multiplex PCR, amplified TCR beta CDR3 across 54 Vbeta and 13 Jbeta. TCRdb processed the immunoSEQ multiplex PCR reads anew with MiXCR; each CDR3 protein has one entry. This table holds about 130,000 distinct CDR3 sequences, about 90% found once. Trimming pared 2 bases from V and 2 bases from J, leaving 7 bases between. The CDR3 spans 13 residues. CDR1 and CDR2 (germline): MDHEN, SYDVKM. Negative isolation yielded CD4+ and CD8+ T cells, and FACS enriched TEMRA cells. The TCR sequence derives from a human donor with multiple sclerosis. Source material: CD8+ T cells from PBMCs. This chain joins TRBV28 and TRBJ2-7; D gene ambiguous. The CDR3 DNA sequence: TGTGCCAGCAGTTTAGCGGTTACCTACGAGCAGTACTTC. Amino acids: CASSLAVTYEQYF.